This T cell receptor (beta chain) was recovered during a study of response to subunit inactivated influenza vaccine. The study's findings and limits: Each seasonal flu vaccination may recruit only limited new T cells, authors suggested.

On this clonotype itself: The target antigen is unknown.

The CDR3 length is 16 residues. V shed 4 bases and J shed 7 bases, with 20 bases lying between them. Germline V CDR1 and CDR2: SNHLY, FYNNEI. TCRdb itself ran the RT-PCR reads through MiXCR, one entry per CDR3 protein. The data show approximately 160,000 distinct CDR3 sequences, about 10% seen once. This material consisted of CD8+ T cells sorted from PBMCs, taken roughly 24 months after vaccination. The sequence was obtained from a man aged 50 to 75 who received an inactivated influenza vaccine. The rearrangement joins TRBV2 to TRBJ1-5; D possibly corresponds to TRBD1 (5 bases). In nucleotides, the CDR3 is TGTGCCAGCAGTGGATTCGGCGGGGCGGCGAGGCAGCCCCAGCATTTT. The encoded protein is CASSGFGGAARQPQHF.